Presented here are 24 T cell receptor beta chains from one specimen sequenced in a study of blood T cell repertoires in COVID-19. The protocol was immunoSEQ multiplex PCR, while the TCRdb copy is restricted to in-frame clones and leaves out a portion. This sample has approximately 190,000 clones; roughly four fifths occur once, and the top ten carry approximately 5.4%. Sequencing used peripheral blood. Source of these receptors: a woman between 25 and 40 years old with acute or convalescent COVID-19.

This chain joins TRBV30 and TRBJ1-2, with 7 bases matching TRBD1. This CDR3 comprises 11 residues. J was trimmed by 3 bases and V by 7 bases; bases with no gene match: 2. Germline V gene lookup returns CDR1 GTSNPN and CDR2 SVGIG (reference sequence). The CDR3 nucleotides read TGTGCCTTCGGACAGGACTATGGCTACACCTTC. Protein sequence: CAFGQDYGYTF.

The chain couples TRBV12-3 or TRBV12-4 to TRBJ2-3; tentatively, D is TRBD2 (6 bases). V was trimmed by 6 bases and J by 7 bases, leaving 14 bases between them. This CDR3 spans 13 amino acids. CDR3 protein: CASRRREVNTQYF. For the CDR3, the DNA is TGTGCCAGCAGAAGGAGGGAAGTTAATACGCAGTATTTT.

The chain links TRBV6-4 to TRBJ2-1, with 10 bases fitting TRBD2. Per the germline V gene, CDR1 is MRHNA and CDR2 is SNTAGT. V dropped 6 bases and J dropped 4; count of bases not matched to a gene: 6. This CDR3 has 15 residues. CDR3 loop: CASSASGRGYNEQFF. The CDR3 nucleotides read TGTGCCAGCAGCGCGAGCGGGAGGGGTTACAATGAGCAGTTCTTC.

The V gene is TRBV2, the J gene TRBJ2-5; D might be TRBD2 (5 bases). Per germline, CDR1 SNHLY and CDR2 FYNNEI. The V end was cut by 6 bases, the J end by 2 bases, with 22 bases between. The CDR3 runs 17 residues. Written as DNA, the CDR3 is TGTGCCAGCAGAGCTAACCCCACCCTACTAGAGCAAGAGACCCAGTACTTC. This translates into CASRANPTLLEQETQYF.

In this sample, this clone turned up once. The CDR3 region is CASTRTGLTDTQYF. CDR3 nucleotides: TGTGCCAGCACTCGGACAGGGCTCACAGATACGCAGTATTTT. The chain is built from TRBV28 and TRBJ2-3, with TRBD1 matching 8 bases. Trimming removed 7 bases from V and 2 bases from J; junction bases left unmatched: 5. The CDR3 consists of 14 residues. Germline values: CDR1 MDHEN, CDR2 SYDVKM.

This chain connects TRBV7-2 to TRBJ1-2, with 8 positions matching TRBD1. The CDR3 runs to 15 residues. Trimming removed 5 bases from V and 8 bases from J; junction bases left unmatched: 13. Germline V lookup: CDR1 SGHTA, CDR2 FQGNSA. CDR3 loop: CASSPQRTGLGGYTF. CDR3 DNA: TGTGCCAGCAGCCCTCAAAGGACAGGGCTCGGGGGCTACACCTTC.

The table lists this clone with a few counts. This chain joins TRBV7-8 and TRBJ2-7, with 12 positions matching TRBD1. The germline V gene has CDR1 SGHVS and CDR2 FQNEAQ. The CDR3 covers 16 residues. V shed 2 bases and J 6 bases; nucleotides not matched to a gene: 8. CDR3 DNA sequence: TGTGCCAGCAGCTTAAAAGGGACAGGGGGCAAGAGCGAGCAGTACTTC. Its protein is CASSLKGTGGKSEQYF. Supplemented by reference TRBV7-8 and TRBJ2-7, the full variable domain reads GAGVSQSPRYKVAKRGQDVALRCDPISGHVSLFWYQQALGQGPEFLTYFQNEAQLDKSGLPSDRFFAERPEGSVSTLKIQRTQQEDSAVYLCASSLKGTGGKSEQYFGPGTRLTVT.

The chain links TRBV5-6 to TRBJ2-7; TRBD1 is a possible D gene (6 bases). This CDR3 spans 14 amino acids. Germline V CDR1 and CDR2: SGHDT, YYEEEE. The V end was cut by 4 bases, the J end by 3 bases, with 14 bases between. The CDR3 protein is CASSQGGTVYEQYF. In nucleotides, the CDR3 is TGTGCCAGCAGCCAAGGGGGTACAGTCTACGAGCAGTACTTC.

In DNA form, the CDR3 reads TGTGCCAGCAGTGTATACCGGCGGTACGAGCAGTACTTC. This encodes CASSVYRRYEQYF. V usage is TRBV28 and J usage is TRBJ2-7; D remains ambiguous. The CDR3 has 13 residues. Germline-derived CDR1 and CDR2 are MDHEN and SYDVKM. V was shortened by 5 bases and J by 4 bases, with 12 bases between the two germline ends.

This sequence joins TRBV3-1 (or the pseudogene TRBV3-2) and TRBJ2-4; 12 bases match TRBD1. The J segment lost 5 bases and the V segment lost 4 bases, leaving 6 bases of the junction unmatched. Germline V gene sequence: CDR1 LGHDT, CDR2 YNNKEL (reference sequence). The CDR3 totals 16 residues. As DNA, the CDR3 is TGTGCCAGCAGCCCCGGGGACAGGGGGCGCCAAAACATTCAGTACTTC. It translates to CASSPGDRGRQNIQYF.

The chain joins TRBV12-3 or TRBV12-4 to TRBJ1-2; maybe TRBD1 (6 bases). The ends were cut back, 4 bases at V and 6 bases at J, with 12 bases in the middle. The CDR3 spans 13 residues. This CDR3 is CASSSPRGHGYTF. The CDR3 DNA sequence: TGTGCCAGCAGTTCCCCCAGGGGACATGGCTACACCTTC.

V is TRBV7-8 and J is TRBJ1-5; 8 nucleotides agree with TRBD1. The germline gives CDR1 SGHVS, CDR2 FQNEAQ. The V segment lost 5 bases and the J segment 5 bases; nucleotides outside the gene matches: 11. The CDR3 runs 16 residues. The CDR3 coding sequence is TGTGCCAGCAGCCCCGCCGGGACAGGAAGTTATCAGCCCCAGCATTTT. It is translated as CASSPAGTGSYQPQHF.

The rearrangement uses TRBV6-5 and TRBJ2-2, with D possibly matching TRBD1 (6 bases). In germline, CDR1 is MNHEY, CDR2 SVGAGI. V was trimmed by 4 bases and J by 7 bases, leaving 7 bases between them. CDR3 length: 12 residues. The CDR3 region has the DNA TGTGCCAGCAGTTTAGGGGGCGGGGAGCTGTTTTTT. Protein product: CASSLGGGELFF.

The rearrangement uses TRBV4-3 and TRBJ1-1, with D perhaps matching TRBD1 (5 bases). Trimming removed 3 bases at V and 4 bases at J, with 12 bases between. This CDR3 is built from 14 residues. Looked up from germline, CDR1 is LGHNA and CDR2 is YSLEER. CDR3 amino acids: CASSQSNQGTEAFF. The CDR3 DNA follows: TGCGCCAGCAGCCAGTCGAATCAGGGCACTGAAGCTTTCTTT.

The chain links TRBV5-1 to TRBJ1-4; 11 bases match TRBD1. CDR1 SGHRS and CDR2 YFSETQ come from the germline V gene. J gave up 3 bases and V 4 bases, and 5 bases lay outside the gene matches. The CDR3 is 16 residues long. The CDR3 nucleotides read TGCGCCAGCAGCCGGGGACAGGGGGGAGCTAATGAAAAACTGTTTTTT. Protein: CASSRGQGGANEKLFF.

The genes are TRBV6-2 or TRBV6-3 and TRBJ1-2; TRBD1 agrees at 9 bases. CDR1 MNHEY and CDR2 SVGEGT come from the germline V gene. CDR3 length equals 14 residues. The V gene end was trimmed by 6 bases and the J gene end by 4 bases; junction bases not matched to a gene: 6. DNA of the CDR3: TGTGCCAGCAGCCGGGACAGGGCCCGCTATGGCTACACCTTC. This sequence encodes CASSRDRARYGYTF.

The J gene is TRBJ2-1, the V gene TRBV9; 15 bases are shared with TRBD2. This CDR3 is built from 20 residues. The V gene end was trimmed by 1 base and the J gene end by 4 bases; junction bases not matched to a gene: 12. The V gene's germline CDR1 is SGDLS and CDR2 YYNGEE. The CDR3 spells CASSVNPGLAGGRDYNEQFF. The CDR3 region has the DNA TGTGCCAGCAGCGTAAACCCGGGACTAGCGGGAGGACGAGATTACAATGAGCAGTTCTTC.

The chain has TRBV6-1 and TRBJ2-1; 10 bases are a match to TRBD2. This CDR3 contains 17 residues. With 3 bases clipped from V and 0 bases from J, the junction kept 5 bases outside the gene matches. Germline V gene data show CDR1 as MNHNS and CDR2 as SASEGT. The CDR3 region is CASSETRLAGSYNEQFF. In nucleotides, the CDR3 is TGTGCCAGCAGTGAGACCCGACTAGCGGGCTCCTACAATGAGCAGTTCTTC.

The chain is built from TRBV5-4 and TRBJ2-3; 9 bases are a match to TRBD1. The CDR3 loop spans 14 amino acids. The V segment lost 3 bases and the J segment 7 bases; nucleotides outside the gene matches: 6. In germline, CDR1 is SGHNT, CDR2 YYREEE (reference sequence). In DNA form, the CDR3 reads TGTGCCAGCAGCTCGGGACAGGGACGGAATACGCAGTATTTT. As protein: CASSSGQGRNTQYF.

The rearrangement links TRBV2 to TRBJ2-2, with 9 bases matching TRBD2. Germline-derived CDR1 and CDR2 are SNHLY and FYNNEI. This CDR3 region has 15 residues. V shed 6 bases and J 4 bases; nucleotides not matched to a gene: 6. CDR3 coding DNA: TGTGCCAGCAGGGAGTATAGCGGGAGCACCGGGGAGCTGTTTTTT. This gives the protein CASREYSGSTGELFF.

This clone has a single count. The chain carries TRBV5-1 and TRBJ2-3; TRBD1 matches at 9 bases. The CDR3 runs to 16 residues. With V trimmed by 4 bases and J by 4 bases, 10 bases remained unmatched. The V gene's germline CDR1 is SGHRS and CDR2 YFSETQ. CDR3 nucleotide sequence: TGCGCCAGCAGCGCCTCTCGGGACAGGGTGGCAGATACGCAGTATTTT. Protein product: CASSASRDRVADTQYF. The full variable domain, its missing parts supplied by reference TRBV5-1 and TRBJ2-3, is KAGVTQTPRYLIKTRGQQVTLSCSPISGHRSVSWYQQTPGQGLQFLFEYFSETQRNKGNFPGRFSGRQFSNSRSEMNVSTLELGDSALYLCASSASRDRVADTQYFGPGTRLTVL.

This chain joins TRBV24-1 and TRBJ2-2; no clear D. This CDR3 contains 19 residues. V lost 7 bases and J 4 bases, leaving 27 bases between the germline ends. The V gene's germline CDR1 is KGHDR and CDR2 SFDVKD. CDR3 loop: CATSPTFLTPRPGTGELFF. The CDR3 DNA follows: TGTGCCACCAGCCCCACTTTTTTGACCCCGCGACCAGGCACCGGGGAGCTGTTTTTT.

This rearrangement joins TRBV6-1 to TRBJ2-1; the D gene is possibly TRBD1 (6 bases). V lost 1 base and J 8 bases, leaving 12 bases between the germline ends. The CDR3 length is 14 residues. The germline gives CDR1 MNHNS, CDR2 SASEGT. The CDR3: CASSEGGLGDEQFF. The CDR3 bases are TGTGCCAGCAGTGAAGGGGGGCTTGGCGATGAGCAGTTCTTC.

The CDR3 sequence is CASSYRQGDFPNSPLHF. DNA of the CDR3: TGTGCCAGCAGCTACCGACAGGGGGACTTCCCTAATTCACCCCTCCACTTT. The chain is built from TRBV7-2 and TRBJ1-6, with 9 bases lining up with TRBD1. Per the germline V gene, CDR1 is SGHTA and CDR2 is FQGNSA. Unmatched junction bases numbered 10, after V lost 4 bases and J lost 6 bases. There are 17 residues in the CDR3.